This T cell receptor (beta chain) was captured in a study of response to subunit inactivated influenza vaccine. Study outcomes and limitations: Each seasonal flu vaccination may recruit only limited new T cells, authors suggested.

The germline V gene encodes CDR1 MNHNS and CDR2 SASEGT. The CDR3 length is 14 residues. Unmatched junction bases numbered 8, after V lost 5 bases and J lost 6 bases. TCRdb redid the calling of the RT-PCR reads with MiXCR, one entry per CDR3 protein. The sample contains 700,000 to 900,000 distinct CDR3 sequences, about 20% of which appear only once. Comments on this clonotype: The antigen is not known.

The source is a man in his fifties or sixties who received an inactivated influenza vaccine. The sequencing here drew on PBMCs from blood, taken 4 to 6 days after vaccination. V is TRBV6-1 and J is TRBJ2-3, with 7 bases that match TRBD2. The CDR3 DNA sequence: TGTGCCAGCAGTCCCGGACTAGGGCTGGATACGCAGTATTTT. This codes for CASSPGLGLDTQYF.